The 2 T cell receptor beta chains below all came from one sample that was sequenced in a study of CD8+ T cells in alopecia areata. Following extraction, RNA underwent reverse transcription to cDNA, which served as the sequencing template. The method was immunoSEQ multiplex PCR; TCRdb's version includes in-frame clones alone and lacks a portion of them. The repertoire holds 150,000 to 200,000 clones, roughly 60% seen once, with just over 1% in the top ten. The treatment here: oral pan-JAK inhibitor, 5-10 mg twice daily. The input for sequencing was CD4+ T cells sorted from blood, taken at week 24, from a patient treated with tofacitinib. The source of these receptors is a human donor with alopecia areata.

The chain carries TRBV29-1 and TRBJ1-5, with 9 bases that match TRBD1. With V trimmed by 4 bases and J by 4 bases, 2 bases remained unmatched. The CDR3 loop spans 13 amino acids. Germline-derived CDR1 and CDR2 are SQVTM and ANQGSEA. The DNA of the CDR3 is TGCAGCGTTGCACAGGGGGCAAATCAGCCCCAGCATTTT. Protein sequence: CSVAQGANQPQHF. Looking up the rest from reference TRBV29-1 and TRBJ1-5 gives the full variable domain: SAVISQKPSRDICQRGTSLTIQCQVDSQVTMMFWYRQQPGQSLTLIATANQGSEATYESGFVIDKFPISRPNLTFSTLTVSNMSPEDSSIYLCSVAQGANQPQHFGDGTRLSIL.

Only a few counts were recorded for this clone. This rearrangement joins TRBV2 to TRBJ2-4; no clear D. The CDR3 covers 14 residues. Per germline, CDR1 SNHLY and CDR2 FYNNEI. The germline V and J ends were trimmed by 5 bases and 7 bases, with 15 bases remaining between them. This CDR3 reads CASSKDGEFNIQYF. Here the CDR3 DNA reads TGTGCCAGCAGTAAAGATGGGGAATTTAACATTCAGTACTTC. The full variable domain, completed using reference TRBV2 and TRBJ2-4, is EPEVTQTPSHQVTQMGQEVILRCVPISNHLYFYWYRQILGQKVEFLVSFYNNEISEKSEIFDDQFSVERPDGSNFTLKIRSTKLEDSAMYFCASSKDGEFNIQYFGAGTRLSVL.